Listed here are 22 T cell receptor beta chains from one sample, sequenced in a study of T cells in localized non-small cell lung cancer. Method: immunoSEQ multiplex PCR; TCRdb's copy keeps in-frame clones and lacks some. The sample contains fewer than 20,000 clones, 85% of which appear only once. The sample was peripheral blood, taken before any cancer treatment. These TCRs come from a male donor older than 55 with stage I lung adenocarcinoma.

The chain has TRBV27 and TRBJ2-4; 7 nucleotides agree with TRBD2. V was clipped by 5 bases and J by 8 bases; unmatched bases: 9. The CDR3 is 14 amino acids. Germline CDR1 and CDR2: MNHEY and SMNVEV (reference sequence). The CDR3 loop is CASSPRGRGDIQYF. The CDR3 DNA sequence: TGTGCCAGCAGTCCCCGGGGCCGGGGGGACATTCAGTACTTC.

For the CDR3, the DNA is TGTGCCAGCAGCAGGGCAGGGGAGAGTGTCGAGCAGTACTTC. This translates into CASSRAGESVEQYF. V gene TRBV9 combines with J gene TRBJ2-7, with D perhaps matching TRBD1 (6 bases). The CDR3 contains 14 residues. V was pared by 4 bases and J by 6 bases, with 17 bases between. Germline CDR1 reads SGDLS; CDR2 reads YYNGEE.

J is TRBJ2-7 and V is TRBV18; D is tentatively TRBD1 or TRBD2 (5 bases each). Germline CDR1 is KGHSH and CDR2 is LQKENI. V was shortened by 3 bases and J by 0 bases, with 12 bases between the two germline ends. The CDR3 loop spans 15 amino acids. CDR3 DNA: TGTGCCAGCTCACCCACGGGGCAGACCTCCTACGAGCAGTACTTC. It is translated as CASSPTGQTSYEQYF.

The genes are TRBV7-8 and TRBJ2-1, with 7 bases matching TRBD2. V gave up 5 bases and J gave up 5 bases; unmatched junction bases: 6. The CDR3 runs 14 residues. Looked up from germline, CDR1 is SGHVS and CDR2 is FQNEAQ. CDR3 loop: CASSPQSGNNEQFF. CDR3 nucleotides: TGTGCCAGCAGCCCCCAGAGCGGGAACAATGAGCAGTTCTTC.

The V gene is TRBV6-4, the J gene TRBJ1-1; no definite D call. Germline CDR1 MRHNA, CDR2 SNTAGT. This CDR3 spans 13 amino acids. With 5 bases removed from V and 0 bases from J, the gap between germline ends came to 7 bases. CDR3 amino acids: CASSLEVNTEAFF. The DNA for the CDR3 is TGTGCCAGCAGTTTGGAGGTGAACACTGAAGCTTTCTTT.

This rearrangement joins TRBV4-3 to TRBJ1-1; D gene ambiguous. This CDR3 region has 15 residues. Germline CDR1 reads LGHNA; CDR2 reads YSLEER. Trimming stripped 0 bases from V and 0 bases from J, with 8 bases between. CDR3 sequence (DNA): TGCGCCAGCAGCCAAGATTTCGCCTTGAACACTGAAGCTTTCTTT. Its protein product is CASSQDFALNTEAFF.

The V and J genes are TRBV11-2 and TRBJ2-5; D unclear. CDR1 is SGHAT, CDR2 FQNNGV, per germline. Trimming left V 0 bases short and J 2 bases short, with 13 bases between. This CDR3 is 16 amino acids long. CDR3 DNA sequence: TGTGCCAGCAGCTTAGATCTGGGCAGCACGCAAGAGACCCAGTACTTC. It encodes CASSLDLGSTQETQYF.

The chain combines TRBV7-6 with TRBJ2-7; weak D call: TRBD1 (6 bases). Trimming shortened V by 4 bases and J by 0 bases, and 13 bases separated the two germline ends. Looked up from germline, CDR1 is SGHVS and CDR2 is FNYEAQ. The CDR3 is 15 amino acids. The CDR3 reads CASSYNTGSSYEQYF. CDR3 in DNA: TGTGCCAGCAGCTATAACACAGGGAGCTCCTACGAGCAGTACTTC.

Details on this clone: A read error may account for a junction end that differs from germline. This chain uses TRBV7-7 with TRBJ2-3, with D possibly matching TRBD1 (5 bases). The CDR3 consists of 13 residues. Germline assignment: CDR1 SSHAT and CDR2 FNYEAQ (reference sequence). The DNA of the CDR3 is TGTGCTAGCAGCTTGGGGCGTTGGAATACGCAGTATTTT. This translates into CASSLGRWNTQYF.

The chain is built from TRBV2 and TRBJ2-1; D gene ambiguous. Per germline, CDR1 SNHLY and CDR2 FYNNEI. This CDR3 spans 16 amino acids. V was shortened by 2 bases and J by 3 bases, with 14 bases between the two germline ends. Written as DNA, the CDR3 is TGTGCCAGCAGTGAACGCAGGATTACGGGCTACAATGAGCAGTTCTTC. Its protein is CASSERRITGYNEQFF.

There are a few counts of this clone. One end of the junction does not line up with germline, which may come from a read error. The chain uses TRBV5-3 and TRBJ2-1; D ambiguous. TRBV5-3 is an ORF for which the function is uncertain. This CDR3 is built from 13 residues. The DNA of the CDR3 is TGTGCCAGCAGCTTGGCCTCGGAAAATGAGCAGTTCTTC. As protein: CASSLASENEQFF.

The V gene is TRBV6-5, the J gene TRBJ1-2, with 7 bases identical to TRBD1. Germline V gives CDR1 MNHEY, CDR2 SVGAGI. This CDR3 spans 14 amino acids. The junction had 9 bases not matched to a gene; V was cut back by 6 bases and J by 5 bases. The CDR3 DNA follows: TGTGCCAGCAGCGTACAGGGGAAGGGGTATGGCTACACCTTC. Encoded protein: CASSVQGKGYGYTF.

A few counts support this clone. The chain is built from TRBV21-1 and TRBJ1-2; the table's D gene call, TRBD1, was not cross checked with the DNA. TRBV21-1 is assigned pseudogene status. This CDR3 has 11 amino acids. CDR3 sequence (DNA): TGTGCCACCAAGATCGCAGAAGGCTACACCTTC. Its protein product is CATKIAEGYTF.

The chain has TRBV2 and TRBJ1-4; possibly TRBD1 for D (5 bases). Per germline, CDR1 SNHLY and CDR2 FYNNEI. This CDR3 spans 12 amino acids. V dropped 7 bases and J dropped 8 bases, with 11 bases sitting between them. In nucleotides, the CDR3 is TGTGCCAGCACCTGGGGGACGGAAAAACTGTTTTTT. Its protein product is CASTWGTEKLFF.

The rearrangement links TRBV9 to TRBJ2-2; tentative D call: TRBD2 (5 bases). Germline values: CDR1 SGDLS, CDR2 YYNGEE. V gave up 7 bases and J gave up 3 bases, with 16 bases separating them. CDR3 size: 15 residues. The CDR3 is CASSLTSRDTGELFF. The CDR3 DNA follows: TGTGCCAGCTCCTTAACTAGTCGGGACACCGGGGAGCTGTTTTTT. Full variable domain (outside the CDR3, taken from reference TRBV9 and TRBJ2-2): DSGVTQTPKHLITATGQRVTLRCSPRSGDLSVYWYQQSLDQGLQFLIQYYNGEERAKGNILERFSAQQFPDLHSELNLSSLELGDSALYFCASSLTSRDTGELFFGEGSRLTVL.

This clone was picked up a small number of times. The chain employs TRBV28 and TRBJ1-4, with D possibly being TRBD1 (5 bases). Germline values: CDR1 MDHEN, CDR2 SYDVKM. The V gene lost 2 bases and the J gene lost 4 bases, with 23 bases spanning the gap. The CDR3 is 19 residues long. CDR3 in DNA: TGTGCCAGCAGTTTACCCCTGCTATCTCGGACACCAGATAATGAAAAACTGTTTTTT. The encoded protein is CASSLPLLSRTPDNEKLFF.

This clone was observed a single time. V usage is TRBV28 and J usage is TRBJ2-3, with a tentative D call TRBD1 (5 bases). The CDR3 runs 12 residues. CDR1 MDHEN and CDR2 SYDVKM come from the germline V gene. The V end lost 11 bases, the J end lost 8 bases, and 17 bases lay between the germline ends. The CDR3 DNA reads as TGTGCCTCCCAGGGTTCTAGGAGTACGCAGTATTTT. Amino acid sequence: CASQGSRSTQYF.

The rearrangement links TRBV28 to TRBJ1-5, with no clear D. This CDR3 has 14 residues. The V and J ends lost 6 bases and 3 bases respectively, with 12 bases between them. Germline V CDR1 and CDR2: MDHEN, SYDVKM. In DNA, the CDR3 is TGTGCCAGCAGCCCCTGGCGGGCCAATCAGCCCCAGCATTTT. Translating gives CASSPWRANQPQHF. Supplemented by reference TRBV28 and TRBJ1-5, the full variable domain reads DVKVTQSSRYLVKRTGEKVFLECVQDMDHENMFWYRQDPGLGLRLIYFSYDVKMKEKGDIPEGYSVSREKKERFSLILESASTNQTSMYLCASSPWRANQPQHFGDGTRLSIL.

The chain uses TRBV6-5 and TRBJ2-3; D is possibly TRBD2 (6 bases). The CDR3 consists of 15 residues. Trimming left V 6 bases short and J 3 bases short, with 16 bases between. Germline lookup yields CDR1 MNHEY and CDR2 SVGAGI. The CDR3 bases are TGTGCCAGCAGCCCGCGGGGTAGTGGGACAGATACGCAGTATTTT. Residues: CASSPRGSGTDTQYF.

The CDR3 DNA sequence: TGTGCCAGCAGCGATCGGGGTGATCAGCCCCAGCATTTT. This encodes CASSDRGDQPQHF. The V and J genes are TRBV2 and TRBJ1-5; no clear D gene. The CDR3 covers 13 residues. The V and J ends lost 6 bases and 5 bases respectively, with 11 bases between them. Germline V CDR1 and CDR2: SNHLY, FYNNEI.

This sequence joins TRBV30 and TRBJ2-5; no definite D call. The germline gives CDR1 GTSNPN, CDR2 SVGIG (reference sequence). There are 13 residues in the CDR3. V was pared by 1 base and J by 0 bases, with 6 bases between. The CDR3 DNA follows: TGTGCCTGGAGTGCAAGGAACCAAGAGACCCAGTACTTC. Its translation: CAWSARNQETQYF.

V gene TRBV11-1 combines with J gene TRBJ1-1; D is possibly TRBD1 (5 bases). The CDR3 runs to 15 residues. V was cut by 5 bases and J by 1 base, with 14 bases left in between. Germline-derived CDR1 and CDR2 are SGHAT and FQDESV (reference sequence). The CDR3 reads CASSPWRDSNTEAFF. The CDR3 DNA is TGTGCCAGCAGCCCGTGGAGGGACTCGAACACTGAAGCTTTCTTT.